The 31 T cell receptor beta chains presented below share a single source sample, sequenced in a study of tissue T cells after allogeneic stem cell transplantation. The assay was immunoSEQ multiplex PCR, and TCRdb's table has in-frame clones only and misses some. Of about 6,300 clones in the sample, 70% are singletons; the top ten hold roughly 7.5%. The sample was tissue from the rectum, taken at autopsy. Every receptor here comes from a woman aged 18-55 years with breast cancer.

This clone has just a few counts. The chain has TRBV4-1 and TRBJ2-2; 7 nucleotides agree with TRBD2. CDR1 is MGHRA, CDR2 YSYEKL, per germline. This CDR3 has 15 amino acids. V shed 2 bases, J shed 9 bases, and the junction held 9 bases outside the gene matches. DNA for the CDR3: TGCGCCAGCAGCCAAATAAGCGGGGTACGTCGGGAGCTGTTTTTT. It specifies CASSQISGVRRELFF.

The chain is built from TRBV7-2 and TRBJ2-1; D possibly matches TRBD1 or TRBD2 (7 bases each). V was pared by 2 bases and J by 5 bases, with 13 bases between. The CDR3 consists of 15 residues. Germline V gene lookup returns CDR1 SGHTA and CDR2 FQGNSA. This CDR3 reads CASSLSGTANNEQFF. The CDR3, as DNA: TGTGCCAGCAGCTTAAGCGGGACAGCTAACAATGAGCAGTTCTTC. The entire variable domain, with the rest obtained from reference TRBV7-2 and TRBJ2-1, is as follows: GAGVSQSPSNKVTEKGKDVELRCDPISGHTALYWYRQSLGQGLEFLIYFQGNSAPDKSGLPSDRFSAERTGGSVSTLTIQRTQQEDSAVYLCASSLSGTANNEQFFGPGTRLTVL.

The rearrangement uses TRBV28 and TRBJ1-2; D may be TRBD1 (5 bases). The CDR3 loop spans 13 amino acids. Germline CDR1 reads MDHEN; CDR2 reads SYDVKM. V was clipped by 8 bases and J by 7 bases, with 17 bases between them. CDR3 loop: CASLPGSRRGYTF. CDR3 in DNA: TGTGCCAGCCTACCAGGGTCACGGCGTGGCTACACCTTC.

The V gene is TRBV28, the J gene TRBJ1-5; D may be TRBD1 (5 bases). CDR3 length: 15 residues. CDR1 is MDHEN and CDR2 is SYDVKM in the germline V gene. V lost 3 bases and J 4 bases, leaving 13 bases between the germline ends. The CDR3 is CASSFPGVSNQPQHF. The CDR3 bases are TGTGCCAGCAGTTTTCCGGGGGTCAGTAATCAGCCCCAGCATTTT.

Remarks on this clone: The junction shows a germline mismatch at one end, possibly a read error. The rearrangement links TRBV2 to TRBJ1-6; TRBD1 might be the D (5 bases). The CDR3 is made up of 13 amino acids. In germline, CDR1 is SNHLY, CDR2 FYNNEI. The CDR3 coding sequence is TGTGCCAGCATTGCGGGACTTAATTCACCCCCCCACTTT. Translation gives CASIAGLNSPPHF.

This clone was picked up one time. The genes are TRBV5-4 and TRBJ2-3, with TRBD2 matching 10 bases. Trimming cost V 1 base and J 2 bases; bases outside gene matches: 13. Per germline, CDR1 SGHNT and CDR2 YYREEE (reference sequence). This CDR3 region has 19 residues. The DNA for the CDR3 is TGTGCCAGCAGCTTGTTTCCGGGAGCTAGCGGGAGTACCACAGATACGCAGTATTTT. It is translated as CASSLFPGASGSTTDTQYF.

The chain recombines TRBV27 with TRBJ1-5; the D gene is possibly TRBD1 (6 bases). In germline, CDR1 is MNHEY, CDR2 SMNVEV (reference sequence). The CDR3 is made up of 13 amino acids. Trimming left V 6 bases short and J 4 bases short, with 10 bases between. CDR3 DNA sequence: TGTGCCAGCAGACAGGGTCTTAATCAGCCCCAGCATTTT. Translating it yields CASRQGLNQPQHF.

J is TRBJ1-5 and V is TRBV5-6; weak D call: TRBD1 (5 bases). V lost 0 bases to trimming and J lost 5 bases, with 6 bases between them. Germline assignment: CDR1 SGHDT and CDR2 YYEEEE. This CDR3 comprises 13 residues. The CDR3 is CASSLGRDQPQHF. The CDR3 coding sequence is TGTGCCAGCAGCTTGGGCAGGGATCAGCCCCAGCATTTT.

This clone was detected only once. V gene TRBV30 combines with J gene TRBJ2-4, with 7 bases aligning to TRBD2. This CDR3 comprises 16 residues. V lost 2 bases, J lost 7 bases, and 14 bases stayed unmatched. Germline V lookup: CDR1 GTSNPN, CDR2 SVGIG (reference sequence). The CDR3: CAWSPAIMTSTNIQYF. CDR3 nucleotide sequence: TGTGCCTGGAGTCCGGCCATCATGACTAGCACGAACATTCAGTACTTC.

This chain connects TRBV7-9 to TRBJ2-7; no firm D call. The germline gives CDR1 SEHNR, CDR2 FQNEAQ (reference sequence). The CDR3 has 12 amino acids. The germline V and J ends were trimmed by 1 base and 4 bases, with 5 bases remaining between them. CDR3: CASSLDIYEQYF. The DNA for the CDR3 is TGTGCCAGCAGCTTAGACATTTACGAGCAGTACTTC.

The chain couples TRBV27 to TRBJ1-5, with D possibly matching TRBD1 (6 bases). Germline V gene data show CDR1 as MNHEY and CDR2 as SMNVEV (reference sequence). This CDR3 has 15 residues. The germline V and J ends were trimmed by 1 base and 2 bases, with 9 bases remaining between them. The CDR3 loop is CASSLFYRGNQPQHF. CDR3 bases: TGTGCCAGCAGTTTATTCTACAGGGGCAATCAGCCCCAGCATTTT.

The V and J genes are TRBV29-1 and TRBJ2-5, with a possible D match to TRBD1 (6 bases). This CDR3 region has 13 residues. Trimming shortened V by 4 bases and J by 1 base, and 10 bases separated the two germline ends. Germline CDR1 reads SQVTM; CDR2 reads ANQGSEA. The CDR3: CSVGTDSQETQYF. The CDR3 DNA follows: TGCAGCGTTGGAACGGACAGCCAAGAGACCCAGTACTTC.

V and J are TRBV4-3 and TRBJ2-3; tentative D call: TRBD2 (5 bases). V dropped 0 bases and J dropped 2 bases, with 12 bases sitting between them. The germline CDR1 and CDR2 sequences are LGHNA and YSLEER. The CDR3 length is 16 residues. In DNA, the CDR3 is TGCGCCAGCAGCCAAGAGTTAGCGCGGGTCACAGATACGCAGTATTTT. Translated: CASSQELARVTDTQYF.

The rearrangement joins TRBV12-3 or TRBV12-4 to TRBJ1-1; D is ambiguous. This CDR3 region has 13 residues. Trimming cost V 3 bases and J 7 bases, with 12 bases left between them. The CDR3 protein is CASSFPGLNEAFF. In DNA, the CDR3 is TGTGCCAGCAGTTTCCCCGGACTGAATGAAGCTTTCTTT.

The count of this clone is one. This chain uses TRBV6-2 or TRBV6-3 with TRBJ1-1, with D possibly being TRBD1 (5 bases). Germline values: CDR1 MNHEY, CDR2 SVGEGT. CDR3 length: 15 amino acids. Deletions cut 6 bases from V and 0 bases from J, with 14 bases between. The DNA for the CDR3 is TGTGCCAGCAGCCTTTACGGGGCCATGAACACTGAAGCTTTCTTT. Amino acid sequence: CASSLYGAMNTEAFF.

The CDR3 coding sequence is TGTGCCAGCAGCTTGTTTCGGGGTTCTCAGCCCCAGCATTTT. Its protein is CASSLFRGSQPQHF. The chain uses TRBV5-6 and TRBJ1-5, with D hard to call. CDR3 length equals 14 residues. Germline CDR1 and CDR2: SGHDT and YYEEEE. Trimming shortened V by 1 base and J by 6 bases, and 11 bases separated the two germline ends.

The rearrangement links TRBV18 to TRBJ1-5, with a weak D call TRBD1 (6 bases). Germline values: CDR1 KGHSH, CDR2 LQKENI. Deletions cut 3 bases from V and 8 bases from J, with 14 bases between. The CDR3 extends over 14 amino acids. The CDR3 spells CASSPLTGEKPQHF. In DNA, the CDR3 is TGTGCCAGCTCACCCCTGACAGGAGAAAAGCCCCAGCATTTT. The complete variable domain, with remaining parts taken from reference TRBV18 and TRBJ1-5, reads NAGVMQNPRHLVRRRGQEARLRCSPMKGHSHVYWYRQLPEEGLKFMVYLQKENIIDESGMPKERFSAEFPKEGPSILRIQQVVRGDSAAYFCASSPLTGEKPQHFGDGTRLSIL.

V usage is TRBV6-5 and J usage is TRBJ1-5, with 9 bases lining up with TRBD1. The V and J ends lost 6 bases and 5 bases, in that order; junction bases with no gene match: 5. Germline lookup yields CDR1 MNHEY and CDR2 SVGAGI. The CDR3 runs 14 residues. The CDR3 region has the DNA TGTGCCAGCAGGAAAAGGGACAGGGATCAGCCCCAGCATTTT. Translating gives CASRKRDRDQPQHF.

The chain joins TRBV5-5 to TRBJ2-5; TRBD1 matches at 11 bases. Looked up from germline, CDR1 is SGHKS and CDR2 is YYEKEE (reference sequence). The CDR3 has 18 residues. V lost 7 bases to trimming and J lost 2 bases; unmatched junction nucleotides: 16. CDR3 sequence (DNA): TGTGCCAGCGGGTGGACAGGGGGCGCAGGTAGCGGACAAGAGACCCAGTACTTC. Amino acids: CASGWTGGAGSGQETQYF.

The chain couples TRBV24-1 to TRBJ2-3; no reliable D call. The V gene's germline CDR1 is KGHDR and CDR2 SFDVKD. CDR3 size: 11 residues. Trimming pared 4 bases from V and 6 bases from J, leaving 4 bases between. The CDR3 spells CATSESDTQYF. For the CDR3, the DNA is TGTGCCACCAGTGAAAGCGATACGCAGTATTTT.

This clone was seen a handful of times. The genes are TRBV7-2 and TRBJ2-3; 16 bases fit TRBD2. Losses at the gene ends were 4 bases for V and 7 bases for J; bases not matched to a gene: 11. This CDR3 is 18 amino acids long. Germline loops: CDR1 SGHTA, CDR2 FQGNSA. The CDR3 DNA is TGTGCCAGCAGCTCACCGGGACTAGCGGGGGGGGAGATTTATACGCAGTATTTT. Its translation is CASSSPGLAGGEIYTQYF.

This clone was detected once. The chain couples TRBV7-2 to TRBJ1-1; D possibly corresponds to TRBD1 (6 bases). CDR1 SGHTA and CDR2 FQGNSA come from the germline V gene. The ends were cut back, 6 bases at V and 3 bases at J, with 14 bases in the middle. The CDR3 is 14 residues long. DNA of the CDR3: TGTGCCAGCAGGGCGGTAGGGGGTTACACTGAAGCTTTCTTT. This codes for CASRAVGGYTEAFF.

The chain combines TRBV9 with TRBJ2-3, with D tentatively TRBD2 (6 bases). The CDR3 is 12 residues long. Germline values: CDR1 SGDLS, CDR2 YYNGEE. V lost 4 bases and J lost 13, with 16 bases in between. The CDR3 loop is CASSLQRAREYF. The CDR3 nucleotides are TGTGCCAGCAGCCTCCAGCGGGCCCGGGAGTATTTT.

The chain uses TRBV29-1 and TRBJ2-3, with 13 bases fitting TRBD2. The germline V gene has CDR1 SQVTM and CDR2 ANQGSEA. The CDR3 runs to 15 residues. J gave up 1 base and V 4 bases, and 2 bases lay outside the gene matches. The CDR3 DNA reads TGCAGCGTTGTACTAGCGGGAGGGGGCACAGATACGCAGTATTTT. Protein product: CSVVLAGGGTDTQYF.

This sequence joins TRBV5-6 and TRBJ2-7; D is undetermined. CDR3 length: 15 amino acids. The V end was cut by 3 bases, the J end by 0 bases, with 13 bases between. CDR1 and CDR2 (germline): SGHDT, YYEEEE. The DNA of the CDR3 is TGTGCCAGCAGCTCCCTAGTAAGATTCTCCTACGAGCAGTACTTC. Its translation: CASSSLVRFSYEQYF.

The genes are TRBV5-5 and TRBJ2-7, with D uncertain. The V end lost 4 bases, the J end lost 6 bases, and 17 bases lay between the germline ends. The CDR3 totals 14 residues. The germline CDR1 and CDR2 sequences are SGHKS and YYEKEE (reference sequence). CDR3 amino acids: CASSPFSHSGEQYF. CDR3 bases: TGTGCCAGCAGCCCTTTTTCCCATTCCGGCGAGCAGTACTTC.

This clone was seen a few times. The rearrangement joins TRBV9 to TRBJ2-7, with 7 positions matching TRBD1. Germline CDR1 reads SGDLS; CDR2 reads YYNGEE. V lost 4 bases and J lost 6; bases outside the gene matches: 16. This CDR3 spans 16 amino acids. The DNA of the CDR3 is TGTGCCAGCAGCCCAAACACCGGGACAGAACAGGGCGAGCAGTACTTC. Protein product: CASSPNTGTEQGEQYF.

The rearrangement links TRBV4-2 to TRBJ1-5; tentatively, D is TRBD1 (5 bases). Trimming left V 0 bases short and J 0 bases short, with 9 bases between. The germline V gene has CDR1 LGHNA and CDR2 YNFKEQ. This CDR3 has 16 residues. DNA of the CDR3: TGTGCCAGCAGCCAAGATCCAGGGTATAGCAATCAGCCCCAGCATTTT. Translated: CASSQDPGYSNQPQHF.

The V call is TRBV27, the J call TRBJ1-5, with unresolved D. Germline V gene data show CDR1 as MNHEY and CDR2 as SMNVEV (reference sequence). This CDR3 region has 15 residues. The V gene lost 6 bases and the J gene lost 5 bases, with 17 bases spanning the gap. The CDR3 nucleotides are TGTGCCAGCAGCCTCACGAGGGATCAAGATCAGCCCCAGCATTTT. Protein: CASSLTRDQDQPQHF.

The chain carries TRBV4-1 and TRBJ2-4; either TRBD1 or TRBD2 may fit D (7 bases each). Germline V CDR1 and CDR2: MGHRA, YSYEKL. Trimming stripped 1 base from V and 8 bases from J, with 18 bases between. This CDR3 has 16 amino acids. The CDR3 DNA is TGCGCCAGCAGCCAAGGGATTACAGGGGCGGGGGACATTCAGTACTTC. It encodes CASSQGITGAGDIQYF.

The chain uses TRBV7-6 and TRBJ2-2; D gene ambiguous. CDR3 length equals 15 residues. CDR1 is SGHVS and CDR2 is FNYEAQ in the germline V gene. Trimming took off 5 bases at V and 0 bases at J, with 10 bases between the two ends. DNA of the CDR3: TGTGCCAGCAGCATATCAGCGTCGAACACCGGGGAGCTGTTTTTT. It encodes CASSISASNTGELFF.